The T cell receptor beta chain under discussion was sequenced for a study of blood T cell repertoires in COVID-19. Looking at the study overall: There were acute and convalescent COVID-19 samples, and they came from the United States, Italy and Spain.

The CDR3 runs to 11 residues. V shed 6 bases and J shed 7 bases, with 10 bases lying between them. Per the germline V gene, CDR1 is MGHDK and CDR2 is SYGVNS. In the authors' workflow: The assay estimated nucleated cells by amplifying reference gene primers. Sequencing used immunoSEQ multiplex PCR; TCRdb keeps in-frame clones, though not all of them. For V, J and clone size, that table is used; D and trimming come from the DNA. The table has approximately 200,000 clones, approximately 84% seen once; the top ten hold about 8.3%. Those enrolled in Seattle joined during active infection and were followed longitudinally afterward. This clone has a handful of counts.

This chain connects TRBV25-1 to TRBJ2-7, with a weak D call TRBD2 (7 bases). The sequenced sample consisted of peripheral blood. The sequence was obtained from a woman of 80 years or more with COVID-19, enrolled during active disease. The CDR3 DNA sequence: TGTGCCAGCAGGAGGGGGGGGGAGCAGTACTTC. Its protein product is CASRRGGEQYF.